These 16 T cell receptor beta chains were all obtained from the same sample, sequenced in a study of blood T cell repertoires in COVID-19. Profiled with immunoSEQ multiplex PCR; TCRdb holds only in-frame clones, not every one. The table shows about 180,000 clones, with around 85% occurring only once. Sequenced material: peripheral blood. These receptors all stem from a woman older than 75 with acute or convalescent COVID-19.

The V call is TRBV7-2, the J call TRBJ2-1, with 14 nucleotides matching TRBD2. The CDR3 totals 15 residues. Germline V gene lookup returns CDR1 SGHTA and CDR2 FQGNSA. The V gene end was trimmed by 2 bases and the J gene end by 9 bases; junction bases not matched to a gene: 3. The CDR3: CASSLLTSGRGEQFF. The CDR3 coding sequence is TGTGCCAGCAGCTTATTGACTAGCGGGAGGGGTGAGCAGTTCTTC.

The rearrangement joins TRBV19 to TRBJ1-1; perhaps TRBD1 as D (6 bases). V lost 6 bases and J lost 3, with 14 bases in between. Germline V CDR1 and CDR2: LNHDA, SQIVND (reference sequence). The CDR3 length is 14 residues. In nucleotides, the CDR3 is TGTGCCAGTAGATCAGGGGATAGGTACACTGAAGCTTTCTTT. Translating it yields CASRSGDRYTEAFF.

This sequence joins TRBV6-5 and TRBJ2-1, with a tentative D call TRBD1 (5 bases). Trimming pared 5 bases from V and 2 bases from J, leaving 13 bases between. The CDR3 consists of 15 residues. CDR1 and CDR2 (germline): MNHEY, SVGAGI. The CDR3 bases are TGTGCCAGCAGTCCCCGAGGACAAACCTACAATGAGCAGTTCTTC. Translated: CASSPRGQTYNEQFF.

V gene TRBV18 combines with J gene TRBJ2-1; TRBD1 matches 7 bases. CDR1 and CDR2 (germline): KGHSH, LQKENI. Trimming removed 5 bases from V and 4 bases from J; junction bases left unmatched: 11. The CDR3 totals 16 residues. Here the CDR3 DNA reads TGTGCCAGCTCATCACGACAGGGCCCGAAGTACAATGAGCAGTTCTTC. The encoded protein is CASSSRQGPKYNEQFF.

The chain links TRBV28 to TRBJ2-5, with 15 bases matching TRBD2. The CDR3 has 16 residues. The germline CDR1 and CDR2 sequences are MDHEN and SYDVKM. J lost 7 bases, V lost 3 bases, and 6 bases had no gene match. The CDR3 coding sequence is TGTGCCAGCAGTTTCCGGACTAGCGGGAGGGGGGGGACCCAGTACTTC. It yields the protein CASSFRTSGRGGTQYF.

V is TRBV7-2 and J is TRBJ2-3; TRBD2 agrees at 12 bases. V shed 5 bases, J shed 6 bases, and the junction held 3 bases outside the gene matches. The CDR3 covers 14 residues. The germline V gene has CDR1 SGHTA and CDR2 FQGNSA. The CDR3: CASSLGLAGDTQYF. The DNA for the CDR3 is TGTGCCAGCAGCCTCGGACTAGCGGGGGATACGCAGTATTTT.

The chain carries TRBV19 and TRBJ1-5; D not resolved. From germline, CDR1 is LNHDA and CDR2 SQIVND (reference sequence). V was cut by 5 bases and J by 8 bases, with 13 bases left in between. The CDR3 is made up of 13 amino acids. The CDR3 loop is CASSPRTEEPQHF. The CDR3 coding sequence is TGTGCCAGTAGTCCAAGGACTGAGGAGCCCCAGCATTTT.

The CDR3 bases are TGTGCCAGCAGCCCTAGTAGAAGGCTTTTGGCCGGGGAGCTGTTTTTT. Translated: CASSPSRRLLAGELFF. V and J are TRBV11-2 and TRBJ2-2; unclear D gene. The germline V gene has CDR1 SGHAT and CDR2 FQNNGV. Trimming cost V 5 bases and J 6 bases, with 19 bases left between them. The CDR3 length is 16 residues.

The chain has TRBV15 and TRBJ1-5; D remains ambiguous. Germline V gives CDR1 LNHNV, CDR2 YYDKDF (reference sequence). The CDR3 contains 12 residues. V dropped 8 bases and J dropped 4 bases, with 9 bases sitting between them. Here the CDR3 DNA reads TGTGCCACCGGCGGCTGGAATCAGCCCCAGCATTTT. It is translated as CATGGWNQPQHF.

In nucleotides, the CDR3 is TGTGCCAGCACCCCTTCGGTGCAAGAGACCCAGTACTTC. Its protein product is CASTPSVQETQYF. The gene calls are TRBV27 and TRBJ2-5; no firm D call. CDR1 is MNHEY and CDR2 is SMNVEV in the germline V gene (reference sequence). The CDR3 has 13 amino acids. Trimming pared 7 bases from V and 2 bases from J, leaving 11 bases between.

The rearrangement uses TRBV12-3 or TRBV12-4 and TRBJ1-6, with unresolved D. The length of the CDR3 is 13 residues. Trimming took 2 bases from V and 6 from J, leaving 5 bases between them. The CDR3 DNA is TGTGCCAGCAGTTTACAGATTAATTCACCCCTCCACTTT. It specifies CASSLQINSPLHF.

In DNA, the CDR3 is TGTGCCAGCAGCTCTATAACTAGCGGTCTCCTCTACGAGCAGTACTTC. Translation gives CASSSITSGLLYEQYF. V is TRBV7-2 and J is TRBJ2-7, with 8 bases fitting TRBD2. V dropped 4 bases and J dropped 3; count of bases not matched to a gene: 11. CDR3 length equals 16 residues. The germline V gene encodes CDR1 SGHTA and CDR2 FQGNSA.

The chain uses TRBV19 and TRBJ2-3; 11 bases are shared with TRBD1. The CDR3 is made up of 16 amino acids. The trim removed 4 bases at V and 5 bases at J, leaving 8 bases unmatched. The germline gives CDR1 LNHDA, CDR2 SQIVND (reference sequence). CDR3: CASSTGDRGIGDTQYF. The DNA for the CDR3 is TGTGCCAGTAGTACCGGGGACAGGGGGATAGGAGATACGCAGTATTTT.

This chain joins TRBV6-5 and TRBJ1-4, with unresolved D. The V gene's germline CDR1 is MNHEY and CDR2 SVGAGI. The CDR3 spans 14 residues. Trimming left V 2 bases short and J 4 bases short, with 8 bases between. The CDR3 here is CASSYGGRNEKLFF. DNA for the CDR3: TGTGCCAGCAGTTACGGCGGTCGTAATGAAAAACTGTTTTTT.

A word on this clone: Its ends do not fully match the called genes, so a read error is possible. The chain is built from TRBV9 and TRBJ1-2, with a possible D match to TRBD1 (5 bases). The CDR3 extends over 10 amino acids. The germline CDR1 and CDR2 sequences are SGDLS and YYNGEE. The CDR3 spells CASSPGHTSF. DNA for the CDR3: TGTGCCAGCAGCCCCGGACATACATCCTTC.

CDR3 sequence: CASGGLPSNTGELFF. CDR3 nucleotide sequence: TGTGCCAGCGGAGGACTACCATCGAACACCGGGGAGCTGTTTTTT. The rearrangement joins TRBV2 to TRBJ2-2, with D possibly matching TRBD2 (6 bases). Germline V gene data show CDR1 as SNHLY and CDR2 as FYNNEI. The CDR3 is 15 amino acids. V was clipped by 8 bases and J by 0 bases, with 13 bases between them.